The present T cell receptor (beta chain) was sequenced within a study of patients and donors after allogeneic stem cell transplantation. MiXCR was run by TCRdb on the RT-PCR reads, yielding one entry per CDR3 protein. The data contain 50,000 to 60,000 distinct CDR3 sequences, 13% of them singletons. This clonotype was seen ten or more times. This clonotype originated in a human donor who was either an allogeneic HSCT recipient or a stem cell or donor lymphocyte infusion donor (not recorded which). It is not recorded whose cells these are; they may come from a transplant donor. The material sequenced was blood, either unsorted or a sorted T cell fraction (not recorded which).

The CDR3 bases are TGTGCCAGCAGCTCCGGGACTTTAGAGACCACTGAAGCTTTCTTT. Translated: CASSSGTLETTEAFF. The chain employs TRBV7-9 and TRBJ1-1, with D maybe TRBD1 (5 bases). The V end lost 4 bases, the J end lost 4 bases, and 16 bases lay between the germline ends. The CDR3 has 15 residues. CDR1 and CDR2 from the germline V gene are SEHNR and FQNEAQ (reference sequence).